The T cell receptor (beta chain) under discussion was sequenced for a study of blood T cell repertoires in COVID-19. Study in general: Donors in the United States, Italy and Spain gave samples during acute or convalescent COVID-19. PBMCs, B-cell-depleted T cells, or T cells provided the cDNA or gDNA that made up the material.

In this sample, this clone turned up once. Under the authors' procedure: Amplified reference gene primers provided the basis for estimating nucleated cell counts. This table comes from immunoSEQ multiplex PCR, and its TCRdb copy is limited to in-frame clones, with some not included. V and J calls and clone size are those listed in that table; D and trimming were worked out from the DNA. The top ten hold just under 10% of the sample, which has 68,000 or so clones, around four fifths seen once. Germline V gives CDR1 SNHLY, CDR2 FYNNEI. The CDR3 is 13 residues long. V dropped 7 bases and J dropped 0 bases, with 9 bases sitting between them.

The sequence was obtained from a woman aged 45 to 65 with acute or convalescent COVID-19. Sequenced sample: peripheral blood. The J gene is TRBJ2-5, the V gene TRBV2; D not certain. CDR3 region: CASKQTHQETQYF. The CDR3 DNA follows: TGTGCCAGCAAACAGACACACCAAGAGACCCAGTACTTC.